These 16 T cell receptor beta chains share one sample of origin, sequenced in a study of blood T cell repertoires in COVID-19. Some clones are missing from TCRdb's copy, which holds only in-frame ones; the method was immunoSEQ multiplex PCR. The sample has approximately 470,000 clones, around 90% seen once. Sequences were obtained from PBMCs or T cells enriched from blood (not recorded which). Receptors were obtained from a woman younger than 30 who had recovered from COVID-19.

The rearrangement uses TRBV2 and TRBJ1-1; D remains ambiguous. CDR1 and CDR2 from the germline V gene are SNHLY and FYNNEI. V was shortened by 3 bases and J by 2 bases, with 7 bases between the two germline ends. This CDR3 region has 13 residues. DNA of the CDR3: TGTGCCAGCAGTGAGGAGACTAACACTGAAGCTTTCTTT. This encodes CASSEETNTEAFF.

CDR3 in amino acids: CASRIPGDPTTNEKLFF. The CDR3 nucleotides are TGTGCCAGTAGGATCCCAGGTGATCCTACAACTAATGAAAAACTGTTTTTT. This chain connects TRBV19 to TRBJ1-4; D not certain. Germline loops: CDR1 LNHDA, CDR2 SQIVND (reference sequence). V dropped 6 bases and J dropped 0 bases, with 17 bases sitting between them. This CDR3 has 17 amino acids. Drawing the rest from reference TRBV19 and TRBJ1-4, the complete variable domain is DGGITQSPKYLFRKEGQNVTLSCEQNLNHDAMYWYRQDPGQGLRLIYYSQIVNDFQKGDIAEGYSVSREKKESFPLTVTSAQKNPTAFYLCASRIPGDPTTNEKLFFGSGTQLSVL.

The chain links TRBV7-8 to TRBJ1-2; 7 bases line up with TRBD1. Per the germline V gene, CDR1 is SGHVS and CDR2 is FQNEAQ. With V trimmed by 5 bases and J by 4 bases, 10 bases remained unmatched. The CDR3 spans 15 residues. Written as DNA, the CDR3 is TGTGCCAGCAGCGTCGATGGCACAGGGGCCTATGGCTACACCTTC. This translates into CASSVDGTGAYGYTF.

This sequence joins TRBV7-2 and TRBJ2-7; 9 nucleotides line up with TRBD1. Per germline, CDR1 SGHTA and CDR2 FQGNSA. This CDR3 spans 15 amino acids. V shed 5 bases and J 5 bases; nucleotides not matched to a gene: 10. In nucleotides, the CDR3 is TGTGCCAGCAGCCCACGCAGGACAGGGGACGACGAGCAGTACTTC. Residues: CASSPRRTGDDEQYF.

This chain links TRBV11-2 with TRBJ1-2, with D possibly TRBD1 on 5 matching bases. V lost 5 bases, J lost 5 bases, and 12 bases lay in between. CDR1 is SGHAT and CDR2 is FQNNGV in the germline V gene. The CDR3 spans 13 residues. CDR3 in DNA: TGTGCCAGCAGCCCTCAGGGTACTTATGGCTACACCTTC. Its protein is CASSPQGTYGYTF. Full variable domain (rest looked up from reference TRBV11-2 and TRBJ1-2): EAGVAQSPRYKIIEKRQSVAFWCNPISGHATLYWYQQILGQGPKLLIQFQNNGVVDDSQLPKDRFSAERLKGVDSTLKIQPAKLEDSAVYLCASSPQGTYGYTFGSGTRLTVV.

Worth noting for this clone: The same CDR3 arises from other DNA sequences in this sample as well. This chain connects TRBV5-1 to TRBJ2-3; 8 bases are shared with TRBD2. J was trimmed by 1 base and V by 0 bases; bases with no gene match: 1. Germline CDR1 and CDR2: SGHRS and YFSETQ. The CDR3 loop spans 15 amino acids. CDR3 coding DNA: TGCGCCAGCAGCTTGGGAGCGGGGGGCACAGATACGCAGTATTTT. It specifies CASSLGAGGTDTQYF.

The genes are TRBV7-2 and TRBJ1-4, with 8 positions matching TRBD1. V lost 7 bases to trimming and J lost 8 bases; unmatched junction nucleotides: 12. The CDR3 runs to 15 residues. Germline V gene lookup returns CDR1 SGHTA and CDR2 FQGNSA. This CDR3 reads CASKQGAVIGEKLFF. The CDR3 DNA sequence: TGTGCCAGCAAGCAGGGGGCCGTGATAGGGGAAAAACTGTTTTTT.

The genes are TRBV4-1 and TRBJ2-7; D gene unclear. V was trimmed by 2 bases and J by 6 bases, leaving 17 bases between them. There are 15 residues in the CDR3. In germline, CDR1 is MGHRA, CDR2 YSYEKL. CDR3 sequence: CASSQPTTSEREQYF. The CDR3 region has the DNA TGCGCCAGCAGCCAACCAACTACAAGCGAGCGCGAGCAGTACTTC.

The chain combines TRBV24-1 with TRBJ2-7; a possible D gene is TRBD1 (5 bases). Trimming cost V 9 bases and J 6 bases, with 14 bases left between them. The CDR3 consists of 12 residues. Germline CDR1 KGHDR, CDR2 SFDVKD. As DNA, the CDR3 is TGTGCCACCGCTGGACACTGGGGCGAGCAGTACTTC. This gives the protein CATAGHWGEQYF.

The rearrangement joins TRBV18 to TRBJ1-5; D ambiguous. CDR1 KGHSH and CDR2 LQKENI come from the germline V gene. The CDR3 spans 13 residues. The V gene lost 3 bases and the J gene lost 5 bases, with 8 bases spanning the gap. CDR3 residues: CASSPSFDQPQHF. The CDR3 DNA follows: TGTGCCAGCTCACCGAGTTTTGATCAGCCCCAGCATTTT.

The chain couples TRBV27 to TRBJ2-7, with 7 nucleotides matching TRBD1. The CDR3 runs 15 residues. Germline V CDR1 and CDR2: MNHEY, SMNVEV (reference sequence). V lost 7 bases to trimming and J lost 6 bases; unmatched junction nucleotides: 15. The CDR3 spells CASTLRGDSIIEQYF. CDR3 bases: TGTGCCAGCACCTTGAGAGGGGACAGCATTATCGAGCAGTACTTC.

V usage is TRBV6-5 and J usage is TRBJ1-2; 8 nucleotides agree with TRBD1. Trimming cost V 6 bases and J 0 bases; bases outside gene matches: 6. Germline lookup yields CDR1 MNHEY and CDR2 SVGAGI. There are 15 residues in the CDR3. The CDR3 sequence is CASRRGQATNYGYTF. The DNA for the CDR3 is TGTGCCAGCAGGAGGGGACAGGCAACTAACTATGGCTACACCTTC.

V usage is TRBV19 and J usage is TRBJ1-2; 9 bases match TRBD1. The CDR3 has 14 amino acids. Germline lookup yields CDR1 LNHDA and CDR2 SQIVND (reference sequence). V gave up 6 bases and J gave up 8 bases; unmatched junction bases: 10. This CDR3 reads CASRGGQGYEGYTF. As DNA, the CDR3 is TGTGCCAGTAGGGGGGGACAGGGATATGAAGGCTACACCTTC.

This clone was observed a handful of times. CDR3 loop: CASSLMTSGENYEQYF. DNA of the CDR3: TGTGCCAGCAGCTTGATGACTAGCGGGGAGAACTACGAGCAGTACTTC. The J gene is TRBJ2-7, the V gene TRBV5-6, with 11 positions matching TRBD2. This CDR3 spans 16 amino acids. The ends lost 1 base at V and 3 bases at J; junction bases unmatched: 6. Per the germline V gene, CDR1 is SGHDT and CDR2 is YYEEEE.

The rearrangement uses TRBV27 and TRBJ2-7, with D perhaps TRBD2 (6 bases). This CDR3 comprises 15 residues. V lost 3 bases and J lost 5, with 17 bases in between. In germline, CDR1 is MNHEY, CDR2 SMNVEV (reference sequence). CDR3 loop: CASSLSSLGRHEQYF. Here the CDR3 DNA reads TGTGCCAGCAGTTTGAGTAGTTTGGGGAGGCACGAGCAGTACTTC.

The chain links TRBV5-1 to TRBJ2-1, with TRBD2 identical over 10 bases. Germline lookup yields CDR1 SGHRS and CDR2 YFSETQ. With 4 bases clipped from V and 5 bases from J, the junction kept 6 bases outside the gene matches. This CDR3 has 15 amino acids. The CDR3 spells CASSPPSGGDNEQFF. The CDR3 DNA sequence: TGCGCCAGCAGCCCCCCCAGCGGGGGGGACAATGAGCAGTTCTTC.